A single sample gave rise to the 13 T cell receptor beta chains below, sequenced in a study of CD4 T cells in relation to SARS-CoV-2 and coronaviruses. Before the COVID-19 pandemic, during about 2010-2019, CD4+ T cells were taken from unexposed donors. Isolation of CD4+ T cells took place after nine to ten days in culture. The assay was immunoSEQ multiplex PCR, and TCRdb's table has in-frame clones only and misses some. The repertoire holds 15,000 to 20,000 clones, with approximately 80% as singletons. Their antigen targets remain unknown. The source material was CD4+ T cells from PBMCs, cultured in vitro. Source of these receptors: a human donor in good health.

The chain links TRBV14 to TRBJ2-1; D is undetermined. The germline V gene encodes CDR1 SGHDN and CDR2 FVKESK. V lost 1 base and J lost 7, with 8 bases in between. This CDR3 spans 13 amino acids. CDR3 bases: TGTGCCAGCAGCCAAGTCGATCTGAATGAGCAGTTCTTC. It specifies CASSQVDLNEQFF.

The rearrangement uses TRBV7-8 and TRBJ1-3, with D hard to call. V lost 6 bases, J lost 0 bases, and 6 bases lay in between. The germline CDR1 and CDR2 sequences are SGHVS and FQNEAQ. The CDR3 has 13 residues. CDR3 amino acids: CASRPSSGNTIYF. DNA for the CDR3: TGTGCCAGCAGACCGAGCTCTGGAAACACCATATATTTT.

This chain connects TRBV2 to TRBJ1-1, with a weak D call TRBD1 (5 bases). The CDR3 has 14 amino acids. Germline V lookup: CDR1 SNHLY, CDR2 FYNNEI. V was clipped by 5 bases and J by 5 bases, with 15 bases between them. CDR3 loop: CASSRRERDTEAFF. DNA of the CDR3: TGTGCCAGCAGTCGCAGGGAGCGGGATACTGAAGCTTTCTTT.

The chain has TRBV19 and TRBJ2-1; 9 nucleotides align to TRBD2. J lost 3 bases, V lost 2 bases, and 5 bases had no gene match. The length of the CDR3 is 16 residues. Germline CDR1 is LNHDA and CDR2 is SQIVND (reference sequence). The chain's CDR3 is CASSITTSGLYNEQFF. The CDR3 nucleotides read TGTGCCAGTAGTATAACTACTAGCGGGCTCTACAATGAGCAGTTCTTC.

The chain uses TRBV11-2 and TRBJ2-5; TRBD2 aligns across 9 bases. Germline V gene lookup returns CDR1 SGHAT and CDR2 FQNNGV. V lost 3 bases, J lost 4 bases, and 6 bases stayed unmatched. The CDR3 is 15 residues long. CDR3 sequence: CASSLVAGVRETQYF. Here the CDR3 DNA reads TGTGCCAGCAGCTTGGTAGCGGGAGTGAGAGAGACCCAGTACTTC.

The chain is built from TRBV5-6 and TRBJ2-5; 11 bases are a match to TRBD1. After removal of 4 bases from V and 3 bases from J, the junction contained 14 bases not matched to a gene. CDR3 length equals 18 residues. CDR1 and CDR2 (germline): SGHDT, YYEEEE. The CDR3 protein is CASSAGQGARWAEETQYF. CDR3 sequence (DNA): TGTGCCAGCAGCGCAGGACAGGGGGCGCGGTGGGCCGAAGAGACCCAGTACTTC.

This clone counts as large. The chain combines TRBV6-6 with TRBJ2-7; D is undetermined. Trimming removed 5 bases at V and 0 bases at J, with 14 bases between. The CDR3 loop spans 15 amino acids. Per germline, CDR1 MNHNY and CDR2 SVGAGI (reference sequence). The CDR3 loop is CASSQAPGLSYEQYF. CDR3 bases: TGTGCCAGCAGTCAAGCCCCGGGCCTCTCCTACGAGCAGTACTTC.

The chain has TRBV6-1 and TRBJ2-1; weak D call: TRBD2 (6 bases). Trimming left V 2 bases short and J 6 bases short, with 14 bases between. Per the germline V gene, CDR1 is MNHNS and CDR2 is SASEGT. The CDR3 consists of 15 residues. Here the CDR3 reads CASSEMTSVGNEQFF. The CDR3 DNA reads as TGTGCCAGCAGTGAAATGACTAGTGTAGGCAATGAGCAGTTCTTC.

This chain links TRBV6-5 with TRBJ2-3, with D possibly called TRBD1 or TRBD2 (5 bases each). The germline V and J ends were trimmed by 2 bases and 2 bases, with 8 bases remaining between them. The CDR3 extends over 14 amino acids. Germline lookup yields CDR1 MNHEY and CDR2 SVGAGI. CDR3 bases: TGTGCCAGCAGTTACGACGGGACCACAGATACGCAGTATTTT. This codes for CASSYDGTTDTQYF.

This clone was picked up a small number of times. The genes are TRBV25-1 and TRBJ2-1, with TRBD1 as a possible D gene (6 bases). The CDR3 has 14 amino acids. Germline V gives CDR1 MGHDK, CDR2 SYGVNS. The V end was cut by 3 bases, the J end by 8 bases, with 14 bases between. CDR3 protein: CASSDRGQGYEQFF. The CDR3 bases are TGTGCCAGCAGTGATAGAGGGCAGGGGTATGAGCAGTTCTTC.

The chain couples TRBV2 to TRBJ2-2, with 9 nucleotides matching TRBD2. Per germline, CDR1 SNHLY and CDR2 FYNNEI. V was pared by 2 bases and J by 6 bases, with 4 bases of the junction left unmatched. The CDR3 spans 15 residues. The CDR3 protein is CASSETSGLPGELFF. The CDR3 DNA is TGTGCCAGCAGTGAAACTAGCGGGCTTCCCGGGGAGCTGTTTTTT.

The chain employs TRBV27 and TRBJ2-7; 10 nucleotides agree with TRBD2. The CDR3 has 13 residues. V lost 4 bases to trimming and J lost 6 bases; unmatched junction nucleotides: 3. Germline V CDR1 and CDR2: MNHEY, SMNVEV (reference sequence). CDR3 sequence: CASSWLAGVEQYF. The CDR3, as DNA: TGTGCCAGCAGTTGGCTAGCGGGAGTCGAGCAGTACTTC.

This chain links TRBV24-1 with TRBJ2-7; D remains ambiguous. Germline V gene lookup returns CDR1 KGHDR and CDR2 SFDVKD. The CDR3 sequence is 13 residues long. V lost 7 bases and J lost 7, with 16 bases in between. In nucleotides, the CDR3 is TGTGCCACCAGCGATACACGGCAACCTGAGCAGTACTTC. Amino acid sequence: CATSDTRQPEQYF.